This TCR beta chain was sequenced during a study of radiotherapy plus CTLA-4 blockade in lung cancer. Study at large: Of all patients, around 20% responded objectively and 25% to 35% showed disease control. Study outcomes and limitations: Interferon-beta and early blood T cell clone dynamics reportedly predicted response best. TCR clones originating in tumors grew in number in blood after radiotherapy plus ipilimumab.

Participants had chemo-refractory metastatic non-small-cell lung cancer and were treated with focal radiation plus ipilimumab CTLA-4 blockade. Remarks on this clone: Antigen specificity is unknown.

The repertoire was sequenced with immunoSEQ multiplex PCR; TCRdb's copy has only in-frame clones and lacks some. The sample shows approximately 94,000 clones, approximately 80% of them seen only once. V lost 2 bases and J lost 13, with 21 bases in between. This CDR3 comprises 16 residues. Germline V lookup: CDR1 MNHEY, CDR2 SMNVEV (reference sequence). The TCR originated in a human donor with non-small cell lung cancer that progressed on radiotherapy plus ipilimumab. This specimen consisted of peripheral blood, obtained from a patient treated with radiotherapy plus ipilimumab. V is TRBV27 and J is TRBJ1-6; D is uncertain. The CDR3 region is CASSLTQPGGGAPLHF. The CDR3, as DNA: TGTGCCAGCAGTTTAACCCAGCCCGGCGGTGGCGCTCCCCTCCACTTT.